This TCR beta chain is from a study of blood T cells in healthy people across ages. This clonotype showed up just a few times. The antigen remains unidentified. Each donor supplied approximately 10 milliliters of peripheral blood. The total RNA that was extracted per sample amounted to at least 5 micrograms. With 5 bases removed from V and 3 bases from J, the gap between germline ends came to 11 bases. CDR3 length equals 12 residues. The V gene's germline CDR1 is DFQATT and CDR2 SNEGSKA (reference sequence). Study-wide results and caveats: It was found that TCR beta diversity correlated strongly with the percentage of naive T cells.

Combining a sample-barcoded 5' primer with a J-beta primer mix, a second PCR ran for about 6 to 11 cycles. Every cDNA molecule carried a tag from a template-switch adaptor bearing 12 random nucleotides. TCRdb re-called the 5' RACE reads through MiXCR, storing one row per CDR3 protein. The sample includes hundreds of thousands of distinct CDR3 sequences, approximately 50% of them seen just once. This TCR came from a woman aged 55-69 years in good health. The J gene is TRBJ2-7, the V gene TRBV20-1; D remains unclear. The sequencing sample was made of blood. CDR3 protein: CSAADGIYEQYF. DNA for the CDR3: TGCAGTGCTGCTGACGGTATCTACGAGCAGTACTTC.